The TCR beta chain described here comes from a study of blood T cell repertoires in COVID-19. Study details: The samples span acute and convalescent COVID-19 from the United States, Italy and Spain. PBMCs, B-cell-depleted T cells, or T cells were the source of the cDNA or gDNA that made up the material.

Authors' processing steps: Cell counts per sample came from amplifying reference gene primers. Sequenced by immunoSEQ multiplex PCR; TCRdb stores in-frame clones only, minus some. V, J and clone size are taken as reported in that table, and D and trimming were inferred from the DNA itself. Of 110,000 or so clones listed, 85% are singletons. CDR3 length equals 14 residues. Germline V gives CDR1 SGHNT, CDR2 YYREEE (reference sequence). The germline V and J ends were trimmed by 0 bases and 5 bases, with 10 bases remaining between them. The sequence derives from a human donor in a cohort sampled during active COVID-19. The chain employs TRBV5-4 and TRBJ2-3, with D perhaps matching TRBD2 (5 bases). Sequenced: peripheral blood. The CDR3 here is CASSLDRGGDTQYF. In nucleotides, the CDR3 is TGTGCCAGCAGCTTGGACAGAGGAGGAGATACGCAGTATTTT.